A single sample gave rise to the 5 T cell receptor beta chains below, sequenced in a study of Ad26.COV2.S vaccination and SARS-CoV-2 variants. Some clones are missing from TCRdb's copy, which holds only in-frame ones; the method was immunoSEQ multiplex PCR. The sample has around 380,000 clones, more than 85% seen once; the top ten hold 3.5%. Treatment denoted: around 19 received Ad26.COV2.S at low or high dose, single or two shots; five or six received placebo; per-sample allocation not given. Specimen acquisition occurred on day 63 following the initial vaccine or placebo injection. This material consisted of peripheral blood, taken in a trial of Ad26.COV2.S vaccine versus placebo. The receptors were gathered from a person between 18 and 59 years old who received the Ad26.COV2.S COVID-19 vaccine or a placebo.

V and J are TRBV19 and TRBJ1-3; perhaps TRBD1 as D (5 bases). CDR1 is LNHDA, CDR2 SQIVND, per germline (reference sequence). V lost 4 bases and J lost 3, with 13 bases in between. The CDR3 spans 15 residues. The CDR3 protein is CASSRDRDVGNTIYF. The CDR3 nucleotides are TGTGCCAGTAGTAGAGACCGGGACGTTGGAAACACCATATATTTT.

The gene calls are TRBV24-1 and TRBJ2-5; 7 bases align to TRBD1. The V segment lost 3 bases and the J segment 0 bases; nucleotides outside the gene matches: 6. The CDR3 covers 16 residues. In germline, CDR1 is KGHDR, CDR2 SFDVKD. CDR3 amino acids: CATSDATGVHQETQYF. The DNA for the CDR3 is TGTGCCACCAGTGATGCTACAGGGGTCCACCAAGAGACCCAGTACTTC.

V is TRBV7-2 and J is TRBJ1-1; perhaps TRBD1 as D (5 bases). The CDR3 is made up of 14 amino acids. CDR1 and CDR2 (germline): SGHTA, FQGNSA. The V gene lost 2 bases and the J gene lost 1 base, with 8 bases spanning the gap. CDR3 sequence: CASSLTGQNTEAFF. DNA for the CDR3: TGTGCCAGCAGCTTAACGGGGCAGAACACTGAAGCTTTCTTT.

This clone was seen once. The chain uses TRBV3-1 (or the pseudogene TRBV3-2) and TRBJ1-2; 9 nucleotides line up with TRBD1. The length of the CDR3 is 17 residues. Losses at the gene ends were 1 base for V and 0 bases for J; bases not matched to a gene: 6. Germline CDR1 LGHDT, CDR2 YNNKEL (reference sequence). In nucleotides, the CDR3 is TGTGCCAGCAGCCAAGGAGGGACAGGGAGGCCTAACTATGGCTACACCTTC. It codes for CASSQGGTGRPNYGYTF.

This sequence joins TRBV30 and TRBJ2-7; TRBD1 matches 7 bases. The CDR3 is made up of 14 amino acids. The V gene end was trimmed by 0 bases and the J gene end by 1 base; junction bases not matched to a gene: 3. Germline assignment: CDR1 GTSNPN and CDR2 SVGIG (reference sequence). CDR3 bases: TGTGCCTGGAGTGTAGGGACAGAATCCTACGAGCAGTACTTC. Its protein product is CAWSVGTESYEQYF.